A single sample gave rise to the 14 T cell receptor beta chains below, sequenced in a study of beta chain features in type 1 diabetes. Sequenced material consisted of expressed TCRB transcripts (all of the isolated RNA was reverse transcribed). The protocol was immunoSEQ multiplex PCR, while the TCRdb copy is restricted to in-frame clones and leaves out a portion. The data show more than 300,000 clones, with roughly 12% seen just once and approximately 0.015% held by the top ten. Sequencing was carried out using naive CD4+ T cells from blood. Receptors originate from a man younger than 35 in good health.

The rearrangement uses TRBV7-9 and TRBJ1-2, with D unresolved. V gave up 3 bases and J gave up 5 bases, with 13 bases separating them. The CDR3 contains 14 residues. Per germline, CDR1 SEHNR and CDR2 FQNEAQ (reference sequence). This CDR3 reads CASSFEVRRYGYTF. Here the CDR3 DNA reads TGTGCCAGCAGCTTTGAGGTTAGAAGATATGGCTACACCTTC.

The chain joins TRBV28 to TRBJ1-5; possibly TRBD1 for D (6 bases). The CDR3 spans 15 residues. CDR1 is MDHEN, CDR2 SYDVKM, per germline. The germline V and J ends were trimmed by 5 bases and 0 bases, with 11 bases remaining between them. The CDR3 loop reads CASSMTGDSNQPQHF. The CDR3 nucleotides are TGTGCCAGCAGTATGACAGGTGATAGCAATCAGCCCCAGCATTTT.

The V and J genes are TRBV28 and TRBJ2-7; TRBD1 is a possible D gene (6 bases). V was shortened by 6 bases and J by 0 bases, with 12 bases between the two germline ends. CDR1 and CDR2 (germline): MDHEN, SYDVKM. The CDR3 runs 14 residues. The CDR3 DNA reads as TGTGCCAGCAGAAAACAGGGCCTCTCCTACGAGCAGTACTTC. Its translation: CASRKQGLSYEQYF.

V is TRBV2 and J is TRBJ1-5; TRBD1 might be the D (5 bases). Trimming took 3 bases from V and 6 from J, leaving 15 bases between them. The CDR3 loop spans 15 amino acids. Germline CDR1 and CDR2: SNHLY and FYNNEI. The DNA for the CDR3 is TGTGCCAGCAGTGATAGAATCAGGGAGGTTCAGCCCCAGCATTTT. The encoded protein is CASSDRIREVQPQHF.

The rearrangement joins TRBV7-6 to TRBJ2-2; a weak D match, TRBD1 (5 bases). V dropped 2 bases and J dropped 7 bases, with 5 bases sitting between them. The CDR3 sequence is 12 residues long. CDR1 and CDR2 from the germline V gene are SGHVS and FNYEAQ. The CDR3 here is CASSLRGGELFF. The CDR3 coding sequence is TGTGCCAGCAGCTTAAGGGGCGGGGAGCTGTTTTTT. The full variable domain, its missing parts supplied by reference TRBV7-6 and TRBJ2-2, is GAGVSQSPRYKVTKRGQDVALRCDPISGHVSLYWYRQALGQGPEFLTYFNYEAQQDKSGLPNDRFSAERPEGSISTLTIQRTEQRDSAMYRCASSLRGGELFFGEGSRLTVL.

In this sample, this clone turned up a few times. The V gene is TRBV30, the J gene TRBJ1-4; D is unresolved. Between the trimmed V and J ends, which lost 1 base and 16 bases, there was a span of 19 bases. CDR3 length equals 13 residues. Germline V gene lookup returns CDR1 GTSNPN and CDR2 SVGIG (reference sequence). The CDR3 loop reads CAWSARRVGIRFF. CDR3 nucleotide sequence: TGTGCCTGGAGTGCCCGTCGTGTGGGCATCCGGTTTTTT.

This rearrangement joins TRBV11-2 to TRBJ1-2, with TRBD1 as a possible D gene (5 bases). The CDR3 runs to 13 residues. The germline V gene has CDR1 SGHAT and CDR2 FQNNGV. The germline V and J ends were trimmed by 7 bases and 4 bases, with 13 bases remaining between them. In DNA, the CDR3 is TGTGCCAGCACAGGGAAGGGGTCCTATGGCTACACCTTC. Translated, it gives CASTGKGSYGYTF.

V and J are TRBV2 and TRBJ1-3; D gene ambiguous. CDR3 length: 14 amino acids. Germline V gene data show CDR1 as SNHLY and CDR2 as FYNNEI. Deletions cut 4 bases from V and 2 bases from J, with 9 bases between. In DNA, the CDR3 is TGTGCCAGCAGTGTTTCGGTGACTGGAAACACCATATATTTT. It encodes CASSVSVTGNTIYF. The full variable domain, its missing parts supplied by reference TRBV2 and TRBJ1-3, is EPEVTQTPSHQVTQMGQEVILRCVPISNHLYFYWYRQILGQKVEFLVSFYNNEISEKSEIFDDQFSVERPDGSNFTLKIRSTKLEDSAMYFCASSVSVTGNTIYFGEGSWLTVV.

V gene TRBV2 combines with J gene TRBJ2-1; TRBD2 matches at 7 bases. Germline V gene data show CDR1 as SNHLY and CDR2 as FYNNEI. J gave up 8 bases and V 3 bases, and 7 bases lay outside the gene matches. This CDR3 comprises 14 residues. In DNA form, the CDR3 reads TGTGCCAGCAGTGAGGGGGAGGGCTGGGATGAGCAGTTCTTC. Amino acids: CASSEGEGWDEQFF.

The CDR3 DNA is TGTGCCAGCAGGACCAGGACTGACACACACGAGCAGTACTTC. Translated: CASRTRTDTHEQYF. The chain has TRBV2 and TRBJ2-7; weak D call: TRBD2 (5 bases). The V gene lost 6 bases and the J gene lost 5 bases, with 17 bases spanning the gap. The CDR3 runs 14 residues. The germline V gene encodes CDR1 SNHLY and CDR2 FYNNEI.

V and J are TRBV4-3 and TRBJ2-1, with 9 bases matching TRBD2. Per germline, CDR1 LGHNA and CDR2 YSLEER. The V segment lost 4 bases and the J segment 5 bases; nucleotides outside the gene matches: 6. The CDR3 length is 15 residues. In DNA form, the CDR3 reads TGCGCCAGCAGCCCCCGGGCTAGCGGGAACAATGAGCAGTTCTTC. Its translation: CASSPRASGNNEQFF.

This clone occurred a few times. CDR3 DNA sequence: TGTGCCTGGAGTGTTCCGGGAAAACTGTTTTTT. It encodes CAWSVPGKLFF. The chain is built from TRBV30 and TRBJ1-4; D unresolved. Germline V gene sequence: CDR1 GTSNPN, CDR2 SVGIG (reference sequence). The CDR3 totals 11 residues. Between the trimmed V and J ends, which lost 0 bases and 10 bases, there was a span of 6 bases.

This chain joins TRBV4-3 and TRBJ1-1, with 8 nucleotides matching TRBD1. The V and J ends lost 4 bases and 2 bases, in that order; junction bases with no gene match: 6. The germline V gene has CDR1 LGHNA and CDR2 YSLEER. The CDR3 loop spans 15 amino acids. CDR3 in amino acids: CASSRRDRGNTEAFF. Written as DNA, the CDR3 is TGCGCCAGCAGCCGCAGAGACAGGGGTAACACTGAAGCTTTCTTT.

CDR3 sequence: CAIRGDRGSHEQYF. The CDR3 nucleotides read TGTGCCATCAGGGGGGACAGGGGGTCCCACGAGCAGTACTTC. The chain links TRBV6-5 to TRBJ2-7; 11 bases map to TRBD1. Trimming cost V 10 bases and J 5 bases; bases outside gene matches: 10. Germline CDR1 reads MNHEY; CDR2 reads SVGAGI. The CDR3 extends over 14 amino acids.